This TCR beta chain was captured in a study of blood T cell repertoires in COVID-19. Study-level information: Samples representing acute and convalescent COVID-19 were sourced from the United States, Italy and Spain. In each case, the material was cDNA or gDNA derived from T cells, B-cell-depleted T cells, or PBMCs.

This CDR3 has 13 residues. CDR1 is SQVTM, CDR2 ANQGSEA, per germline. The germline V and J ends were trimmed by 7 bases and 7 bases, with 16 bases remaining between them. As originally analysed: Amplification with reference gene primers provided the estimates of nucleated cell counts. Clones were read by immunoSEQ multiplex PCR, and TCRdb kept only the in-frame ones, dropping some. That table supplies the V and J calls and clone size; D and trimming were determined from the DNA. The sample shows 70,000 to 100,000 clones, around 90% of them seen only once. The count of this clone is one. The rearrangement uses TRBV29-1 and TRBJ1-4; D perhaps matches TRBD1 (6 bases). This receptor was identified in an elderly woman with active or convalescent COVID-19. Specimen: peripheral blood. This CDR3 reads CSAGQFLGEKLFF. The CDR3 bases are TGCAGCGCTGGACAGTTTCTTGGTGAAAAACTGTTTTTT.